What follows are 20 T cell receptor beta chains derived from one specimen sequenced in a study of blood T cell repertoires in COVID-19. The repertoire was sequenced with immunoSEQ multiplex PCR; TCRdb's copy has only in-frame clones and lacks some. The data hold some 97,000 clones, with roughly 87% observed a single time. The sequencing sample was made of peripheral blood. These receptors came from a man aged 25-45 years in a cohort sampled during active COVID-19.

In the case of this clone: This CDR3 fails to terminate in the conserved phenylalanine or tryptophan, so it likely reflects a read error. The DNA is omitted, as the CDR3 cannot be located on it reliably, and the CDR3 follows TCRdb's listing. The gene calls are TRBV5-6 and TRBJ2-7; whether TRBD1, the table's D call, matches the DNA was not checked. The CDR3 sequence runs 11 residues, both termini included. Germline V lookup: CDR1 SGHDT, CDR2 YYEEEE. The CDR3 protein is CASSLGGTGAL.

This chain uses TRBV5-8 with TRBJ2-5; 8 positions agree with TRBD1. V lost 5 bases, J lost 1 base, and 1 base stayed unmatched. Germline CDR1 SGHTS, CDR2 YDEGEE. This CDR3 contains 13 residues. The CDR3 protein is CASSGTGQETQYF. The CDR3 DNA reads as TGTGCCAGCAGTGGGACAGGCCAAGAGACCCAGTACTTC.

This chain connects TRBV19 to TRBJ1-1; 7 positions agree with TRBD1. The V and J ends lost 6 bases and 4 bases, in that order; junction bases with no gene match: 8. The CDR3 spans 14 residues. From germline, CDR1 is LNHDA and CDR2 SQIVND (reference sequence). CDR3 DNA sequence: TGTGCCAGTAGGACAGGGCCTTTGGTCACTGAAGCTTTCTTT. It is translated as CASRTGPLVTEAFF.

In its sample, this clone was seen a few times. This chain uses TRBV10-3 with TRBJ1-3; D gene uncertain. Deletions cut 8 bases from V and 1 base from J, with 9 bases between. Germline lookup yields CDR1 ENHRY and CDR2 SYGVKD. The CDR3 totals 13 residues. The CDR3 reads CAIAMVSGNTIYF. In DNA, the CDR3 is TGTGCCATCGCGATGGTGTCTGGAAACACCATATATTTT.

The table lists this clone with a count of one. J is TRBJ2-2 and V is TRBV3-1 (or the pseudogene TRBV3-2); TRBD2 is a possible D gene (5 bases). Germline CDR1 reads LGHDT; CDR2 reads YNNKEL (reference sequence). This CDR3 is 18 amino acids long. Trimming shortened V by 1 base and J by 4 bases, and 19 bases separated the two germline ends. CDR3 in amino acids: CASSQGNTWKRGTGELFF. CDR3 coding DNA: TGTGCCAGCAGCCAAGGTAATACGTGGAAACGGGGCACCGGGGAGCTGTTTTTT.

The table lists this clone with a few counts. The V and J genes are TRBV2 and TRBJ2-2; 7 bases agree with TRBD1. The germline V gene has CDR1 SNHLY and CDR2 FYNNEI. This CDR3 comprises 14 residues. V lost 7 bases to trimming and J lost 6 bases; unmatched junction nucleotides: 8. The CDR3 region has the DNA TGTGCCAGCAAAGACAGGGTAAACGCCGGGGAGCTGTTTTTT. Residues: CASKDRVNAGELFF.

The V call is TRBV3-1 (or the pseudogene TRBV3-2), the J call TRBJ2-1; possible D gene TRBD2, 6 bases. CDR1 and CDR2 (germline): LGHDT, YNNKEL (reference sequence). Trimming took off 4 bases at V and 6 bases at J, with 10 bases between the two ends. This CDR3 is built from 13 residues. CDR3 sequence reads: CASSPGLPNEQFF. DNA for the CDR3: TGTGCCAGCAGCCCGGGACTTCCCAATGAGCAGTTCTTC.

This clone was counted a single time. This CDR3 reads CASSDPTSGAYNEQFF. The CDR3 DNA reads as TGCGCCAGCAGTGACCCGACTAGCGGAGCTTACAATGAGCAGTTCTTC. V gene TRBV10-1 combines with J gene TRBJ2-1; 9 bases are a match to TRBD2. This CDR3 comprises 16 residues. V was pared by 3 bases and J by 4 bases, with 7 bases of the junction left unmatched. The germline gives CDR1 WNHNN, CDR2 SYGVQD (reference sequence).

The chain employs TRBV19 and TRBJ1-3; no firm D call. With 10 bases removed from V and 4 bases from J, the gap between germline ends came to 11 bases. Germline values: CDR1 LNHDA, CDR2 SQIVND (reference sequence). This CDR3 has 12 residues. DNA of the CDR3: TGTGCCACGGGTGTTGACGGAAACACCATATATTTT. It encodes CATGVDGNTIYF.

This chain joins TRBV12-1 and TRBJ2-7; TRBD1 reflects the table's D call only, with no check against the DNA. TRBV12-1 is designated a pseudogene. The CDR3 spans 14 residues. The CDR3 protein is CASSVDRVPYEQYF. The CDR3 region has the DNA TGTGCCAGCAGCGTGGACAGGGTGCCCTACGAGCAGTACTTC.

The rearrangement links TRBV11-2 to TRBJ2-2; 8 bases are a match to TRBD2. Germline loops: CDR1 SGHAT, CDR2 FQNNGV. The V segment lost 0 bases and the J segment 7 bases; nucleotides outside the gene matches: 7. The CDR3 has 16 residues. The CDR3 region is CASSLDRAGVGGELFF. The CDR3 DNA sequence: TGTGCCAGCAGCTTAGATCGAGCGGGGGTAGGCGGGGAGCTGTTTTTT.

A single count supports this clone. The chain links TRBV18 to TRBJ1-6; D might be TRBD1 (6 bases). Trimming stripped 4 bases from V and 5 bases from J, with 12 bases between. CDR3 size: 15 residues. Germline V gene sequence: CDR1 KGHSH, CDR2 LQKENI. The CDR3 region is CASSLGQGNNSPLHF. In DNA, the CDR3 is TGTGCCAGCTCACTGGGCCAGGGGAATAATTCACCCCTCCACTTT.

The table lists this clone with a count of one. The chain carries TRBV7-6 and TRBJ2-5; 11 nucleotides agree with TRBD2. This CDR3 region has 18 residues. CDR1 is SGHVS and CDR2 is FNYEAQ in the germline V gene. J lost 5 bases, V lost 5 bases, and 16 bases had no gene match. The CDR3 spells CASSQTISGGAFQETQYF. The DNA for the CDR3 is TGTGCCAGCAGCCAGACGATTAGCGGGGGGGCGTTTCAGGAGACCCAGTACTTC.

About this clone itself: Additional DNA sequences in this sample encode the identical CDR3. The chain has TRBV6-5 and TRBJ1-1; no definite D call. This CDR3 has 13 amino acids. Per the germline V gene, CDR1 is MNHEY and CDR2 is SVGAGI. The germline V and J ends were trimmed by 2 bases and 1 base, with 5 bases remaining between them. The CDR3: CASSYTGNTEAFF. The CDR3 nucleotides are TGTGCCAGCAGTTACACGGGGAACACTGAAGCTTTCTTT.

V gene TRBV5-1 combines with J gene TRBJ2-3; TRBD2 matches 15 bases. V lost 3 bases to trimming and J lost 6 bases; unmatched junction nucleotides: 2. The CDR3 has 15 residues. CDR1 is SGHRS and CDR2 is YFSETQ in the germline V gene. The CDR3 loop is CASSWTSGGADTQYF. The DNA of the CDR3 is TGCGCCAGCAGCTGGACTAGCGGGGGGGCGGATACGCAGTATTTT. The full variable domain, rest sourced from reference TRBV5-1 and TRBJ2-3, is KAGVTQTPRYLIKTRGQQVTLSCSPISGHRSVSWYQQTPGQGLQFLFEYFSETQRNKGNFPGRFSGRQFSNSRSEMNVSTLELGDSALYLCASSWTSGGADTQYFGPGTRLTVL.

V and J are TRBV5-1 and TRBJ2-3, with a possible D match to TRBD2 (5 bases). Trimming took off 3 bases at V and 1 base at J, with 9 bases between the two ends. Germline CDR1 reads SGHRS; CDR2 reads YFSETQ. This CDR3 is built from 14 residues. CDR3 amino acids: CASSSKEGTDTQYF. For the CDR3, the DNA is TGCGCCAGCAGCTCCAAGGAGGGCACAGATACGCAGTATTTT.

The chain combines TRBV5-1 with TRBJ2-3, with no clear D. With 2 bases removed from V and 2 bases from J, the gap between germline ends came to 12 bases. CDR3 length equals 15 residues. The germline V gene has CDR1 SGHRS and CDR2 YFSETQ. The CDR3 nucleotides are TGCGCCAGCAGCTTCGGTCCTTCCGCCACAGATACGCAGTATTTT. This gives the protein CASSFGPSATDTQYF.

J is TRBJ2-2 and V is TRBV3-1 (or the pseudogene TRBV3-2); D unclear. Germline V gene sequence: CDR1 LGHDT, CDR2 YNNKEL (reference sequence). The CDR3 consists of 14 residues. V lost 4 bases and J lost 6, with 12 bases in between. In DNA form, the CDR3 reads TGTGCCAGCAGCCTATTCGGTTCCCCCGGGGAGCTGTTTTTT. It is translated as CASSLFGSPGELFF.

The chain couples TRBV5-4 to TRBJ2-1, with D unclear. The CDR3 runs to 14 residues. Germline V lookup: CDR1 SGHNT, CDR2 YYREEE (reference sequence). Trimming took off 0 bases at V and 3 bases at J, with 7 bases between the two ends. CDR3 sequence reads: CASSLVQSYNEQFF. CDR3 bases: TGTGCCAGCAGCTTGGTACAGAGCTACAATGAGCAGTTCTTC. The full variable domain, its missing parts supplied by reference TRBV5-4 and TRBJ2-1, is ETGVTQSPTHLIKTRGQQVTLRCSSQSGHNTVSWYQQALGQGPQFIFQYYREEENGRGNFPPRFSGLQFPNYSSELNVNALELDDSALYLCASSLVQSYNEQFFGPGTRLTVL.

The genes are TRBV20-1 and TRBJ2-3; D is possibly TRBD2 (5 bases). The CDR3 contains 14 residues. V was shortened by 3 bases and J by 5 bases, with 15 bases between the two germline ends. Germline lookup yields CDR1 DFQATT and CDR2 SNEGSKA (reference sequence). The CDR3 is CSASRPGVKDTQYF. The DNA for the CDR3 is TGCAGTGCTAGTCGACCCGGGGTAAAAGATACGCAGTATTTT.